The clone carrying this T cell receptor beta chain occurred a few times. This specimen comes from a study of blood T cell repertoires in COVID-19. Whole-study context: The United States, Italy and Spain provided the acute and convalescent COVID-19 samples.

Under the authors' procedure: The assay estimated nucleated cells by amplifying reference gene primers. Measured with immunoSEQ multiplex PCR; TCRdb has only the in-frame clones, and not every one. V and J calls and clone size are those listed in that table; D and trimming were worked out from the DNA. The repertoire holds around 210,000 clones, with roughly 88% as singletons. The clonotype comes from a human donor in a cohort sampled during active COVID-19. Sequencing was done on a sample of peripheral blood.

This CDR3 is CASSLPGQPPSYNEQFF. CDR3 DNA: TGTGCCAGCAGTTTACCCGGACAGCCCCCCTCCTACAATGAGCAGTTCTTC. The chain joins TRBV28 to TRBJ2-1; D is possibly TRBD1 (6 bases). This CDR3 spans 17 amino acids. Germline CDR1 and CDR2: MDHEN and SYDVKM. Trimming removed 2 bases from V and 0 bases from J, with 14 bases in between.